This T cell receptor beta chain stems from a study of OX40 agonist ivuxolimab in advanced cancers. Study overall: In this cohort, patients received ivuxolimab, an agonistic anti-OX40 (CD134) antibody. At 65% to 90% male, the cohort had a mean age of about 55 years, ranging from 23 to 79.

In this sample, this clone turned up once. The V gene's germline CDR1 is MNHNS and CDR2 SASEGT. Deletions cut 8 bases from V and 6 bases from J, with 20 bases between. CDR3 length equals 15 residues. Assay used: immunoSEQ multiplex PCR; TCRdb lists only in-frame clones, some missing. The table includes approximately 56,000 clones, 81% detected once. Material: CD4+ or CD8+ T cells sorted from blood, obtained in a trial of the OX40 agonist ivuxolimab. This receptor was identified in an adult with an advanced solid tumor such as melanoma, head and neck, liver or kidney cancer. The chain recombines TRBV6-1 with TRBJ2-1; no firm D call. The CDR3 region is CASCRPLAVSNEQFF. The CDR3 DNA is TGTGCCAGCTGCCGACCGCTCGCGGTGTCCAATGAGCAGTTCTTC.